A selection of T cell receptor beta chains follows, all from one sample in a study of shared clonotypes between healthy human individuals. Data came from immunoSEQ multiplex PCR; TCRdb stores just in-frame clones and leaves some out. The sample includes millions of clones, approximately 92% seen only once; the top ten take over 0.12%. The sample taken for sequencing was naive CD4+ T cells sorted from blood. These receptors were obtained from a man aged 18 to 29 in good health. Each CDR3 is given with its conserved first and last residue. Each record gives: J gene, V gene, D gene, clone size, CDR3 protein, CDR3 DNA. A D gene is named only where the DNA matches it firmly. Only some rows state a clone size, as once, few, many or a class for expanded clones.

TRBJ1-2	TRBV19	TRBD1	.	CASSNPGTGFGYTF	TGTGCCAGTAGTAATCCCGGGACAGGGTTTGGCTACACCTTC
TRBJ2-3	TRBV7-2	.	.	CASSLPPGCPPPTDTQYF	TGTGCCAGCAGCTTACCCCCGGGCTGCCCACCGCCCACAGATACGCAGTATTTT
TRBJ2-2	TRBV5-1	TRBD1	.	CASSLAAGGTGELFF	TGCGCCAGCAGCTTGGCGGCAGGGGGTACCGGGGAGCTGTTTTTT
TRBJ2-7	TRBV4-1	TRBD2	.	CASSQGLTSGGTTYEQYF	TGCGCCAGCAGCCAAGGATTGACTAGCGGGGGGACCACCTACGAGCAGTACTTC
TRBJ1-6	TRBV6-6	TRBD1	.	CASSKGTADNSPLHF	TGTGCCAGCAGTAAAGGGACAGCTGATAATTCACCCCTCCACTTT
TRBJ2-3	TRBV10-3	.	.	CAIRSGKSDTQYF	TGTGCCATTCGTTCAGGGAAATCAGATACGCAGTATTTT
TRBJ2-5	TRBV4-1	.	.	CASSSTEQETQYF	TGCGCCAGCAGCTCTACAGAGCAAGAGACCCAGTACTTC
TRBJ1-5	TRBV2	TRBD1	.	CASRGTDSNQPQHF	TGTGCCAGCAGGGGGACAGATAGCAATCAGCCCCAGCATTTT
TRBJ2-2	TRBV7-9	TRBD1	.	CASSFIGTGITGELFF	TGTGCCAGCAGCTTTATAGGGACAGGGATTACCGGGGAGCTGTTTTTT
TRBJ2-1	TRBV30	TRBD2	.	CAWRRAGGGNEQFF	TGTGCCTGGAGGAGGGCGGGAGGCGGGAATGAGCAGTTCTTC
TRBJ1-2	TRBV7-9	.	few	CASSLSSVYGYTF	TGTGCCAGCAGCTTAAGCTCAGTCTATGGCTACACCTTC
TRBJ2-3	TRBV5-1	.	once	CASSPGESADTQYF	TGCGCCAGCAGCCCAGGAGAGTCAGCAGATACGCAGTATTTT
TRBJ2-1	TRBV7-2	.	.	CASSLASVPLNNEQFF	TGTGCCAGCAGCTTAGCCTCTGTCCCTCTCAACAATGAGCAGTTCTTC
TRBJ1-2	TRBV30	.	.	CAWSITRGGYTF	TGTGCCTGGAGTATCACCCGGGGTGGCTACACCTTC
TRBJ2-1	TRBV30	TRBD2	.	CAWSLTRTSGISYNEQFF	TGTGCCTGGAGTCTTACAAGGACTAGCGGGATTTCTTACAATGAGCAGTTCTTC
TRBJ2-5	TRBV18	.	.	CASSRNRQETQYF	TGTGCCAGCTCACGGAACAGACAAGAGACCCAGTACTTC
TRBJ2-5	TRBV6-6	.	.	CASSYSYGVQTQYF	TGTGCCAGCAGTTACTCATACGGGGTCCAGACCCAGTACTTC
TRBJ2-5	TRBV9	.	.	CASSLGNQETQYF	TGTGCCAGCAGCTTAGGAAACCAAGAGACCCAGTACTTC
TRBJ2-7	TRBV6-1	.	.	CASRRSGPRRDEQYF	TGTGCCAGCAGGAGATCGGGACCCCGGAGGGACGAGCAGTACTTC
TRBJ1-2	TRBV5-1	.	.	CASDPDGSGWYGYTF	TGCGCCAGCGACCCCGATGGGAGTGGTTGGTATGGCTACACCTTC
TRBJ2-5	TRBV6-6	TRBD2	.	CASRRDSGRQETQYF	TGTGCCAGCCGTCGGGATAGCGGGCGCCAAGAGACCCAGTACTTC
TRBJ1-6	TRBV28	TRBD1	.	CASRDGQGSGWSPLHF	TGTGCCAGCAGGGATGGACAGGGTTCGGGTTGGTCACCCCTCCACTTT
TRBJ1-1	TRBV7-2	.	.	CASSPRGGQTEAFF	TGTGCCAGCAGCCCTCGGGGTGGGCAGACTGAAGCTTTCTTT
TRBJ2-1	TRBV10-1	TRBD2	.	CASSEMAGGPNEQFF	TGCGCCAGCAGTGAGATGGCGGGAGGGCCTAATGAGCAGTTCTTC
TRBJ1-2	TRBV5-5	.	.	CASSRETALYGYTF	TGTGCCAGCAGCCGGGAGACAGCTCTCTATGGCTACACCTTC
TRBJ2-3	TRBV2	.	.	CASRDRGTSTDTQYF	TGTGCCAGCAGGGATCGTGGGACTAGCACAGATACGCAGTATTTT
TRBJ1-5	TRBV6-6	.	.	CASTGTSYRDQPQHF	TGTGCCAGCACCGGGACATCCTACAGGGATCAGCCCCAGCATTTT
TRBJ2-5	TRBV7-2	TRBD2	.	CASSSDPSGRYETQYF	TGTGCCAGCAGCTCCGATCCCAGCGGGAGATACGAGACCCAGTACTTC